This T cell receptor (beta chain) stems from a study of blood T cells in healthy people across ages. Together with a sample-barcoded 5' primer, a J-beta primer mix was included in a second PCR lasting about 6 to 12 cycles. TCRdb ran MiXCR on the 5' RACE reads and lists one entry per CDR3 protein. The sample has 750,000 to 850,000 distinct CDR3 sequences, roughly 25% seen once. The germline V gene has CDR1 LGHDT and CDR2 YNNKEL (reference sequence). V was shortened by 4 bases and J by 6 bases, with 13 bases between the two germline ends. This CDR3 spans 13 amino acids. These data also formed part of another study, on T cells of mothers and their children. In that study: T cell clones that were persistent and microchimeric went undetected.

Sequences were obtained from blood. The chain combines TRBV3-1 with TRBJ2-7, with D perhaps given as TRBD1 or TRBD2 (5 bases each). The TCR originated in a boy aged 5-17 years in good health. CDR3 sequence: CASSLGTTGEQYF. The CDR3 DNA is TGTGCCAGCAGCCTCGGGACCACGGGCGAGCAGTACTTC.